This T cell receptor (beta chain) was documented in a study of a mutant IDH1 vaccine in newly diagnosed glioma. Overall study context: Standard pretreatment was either radiotherapy, temozolomide, or, for most, radiochemotherapy with temozolomide.

Time point specified: baseline, week 1 (first vaccination visit). As for treatment: pre-vaccination baseline after standard-of-care therapy. Profiling relied on immunoSEQ multiplex PCR, and the TCRdb table lists in-frame clones only, not all of them. The sample has tens of thousands of clones; about four fifths are singletons. This CDR3 is built from 12 residues. Germline CDR1 SNHLY, CDR2 FYNNEI. The ends were cut back, 8 bases at V and 4 bases at J, with 9 bases in the middle. The material sequenced was PBMCs, taken from a glioma patient treated with radiotherapy, temozolomide or both. This sequence was found in a man in his forties with glioma. Some clones in this sample may be carry-over from other donors' samples. This chain uses TRBV2 with TRBJ2-4, with TRBD2 as a possible D gene (6 bases). CDR3 protein: CASGGGKNIQYF. CDR3 DNA sequence: TGTGCCAGCGGTGGAGGGAAAAACATTCAGTACTTC.